A single sample gave rise to the 24 T cell receptor beta chains below, sequenced in a study of Ad26.COV2.S vaccination and SARS-CoV-2 variants. Treatment reported: roughly 20 received Ad26.COV2.S at low or high dose, single or two shots; about 5 received placebo; per-sample allocation not given. Collection of the samples took place on day 63 after the first injection of vaccine or placebo. Only in-frame clones appear in the TCRdb table, and some are missing; sequencing was by immunoSEQ multiplex PCR. In the table there are fewer than 400,000 clones, 88% of which are singletons. The specimen was peripheral blood, collected in a trial of Ad26.COV2.S vaccine versus placebo. The receptors here all came from a person aged 18 to 59 who received the Ad26.COV2.S COVID-19 vaccine or a placebo.

This chain joins TRBV4-1 and TRBJ1-1; possible D gene TRBD1, 6 bases. The ends were cut back, 1 base at V and 0 bases at J, with 12 bases in the middle. This CDR3 has 16 residues. Germline values: CDR1 MGHRA, CDR2 YSYEKL. The CDR3: CASSQGGGRVNTEAFF. CDR3 coding DNA: TGCGCCAGCAGCCAAGGAGGGGGGCGGGTGAACACTGAAGCTTTCTTT.

The chain uses TRBV5-1 and TRBJ2-3, with 8 bases that match TRBD2. V dropped 6 bases and J dropped 6; count of bases not matched to a gene: 12. There are 15 residues in the CDR3. Germline V gene lookup returns CDR1 SGHRS and CDR2 YFSETQ. In nucleotides, the CDR3 is TGCGCCAGCATGATTGGCGGGAGGACGCCCGATACGCAGTATTTT. Protein sequence: CASMIGGRTPDTQYF.

The chain joins TRBV7-9 to TRBJ1-4, with a possible D match to TRBD1 (6 bases). Germline CDR1 is SEHNR and CDR2 is FQNEAQ (reference sequence). This CDR3 contains 14 residues. With 1 base removed from V and 5 bases from J, the gap between germline ends came to 8 bases. CDR3 sequence (DNA): TGTGCCAGCAGCTTAGGTCAGGGGAATGAAAAACTGTTTTTT. It yields the protein CASSLGQGNEKLFF.

This chain links TRBV5-8 with TRBJ2-4; no definite D call. CDR1 is SGHTS and CDR2 is YDEGEE in the germline V gene. Trimming took off 6 bases at V and 0 bases at J, with 13 bases between the two ends. The CDR3 extends over 15 amino acids. DNA of the CDR3: TGTGCCAGCAACATAAGAAGGCTAGCCAAAAACATTCAGTACTTC. It encodes CASNIRRLAKNIQYF.

A few counts support this clone. Other DNA sequences from this sample encode an identical CDR3 as well. The chain carries TRBV6-6 and TRBJ2-7, with 10 bases fitting TRBD2. Germline assignment: CDR1 MNHNY and CDR2 SVGAGI (reference sequence). CDR3 length: 14 residues. The J segment lost 2 bases and the V segment lost 6 bases, leaving 4 bases of the junction unmatched. This chain's CDR3 is CASSRTSGPYEQYF. CDR3 DNA sequence: TGTGCCAGCAGCCGGACTAGCGGCCCCTACGAGCAGTACTTC.

The J gene is TRBJ2-7, the V gene TRBV21-1; the listed D gene, TRBD1, was not tested against the DNA. TRBV21-1 is a recognized pseudogene. The CDR3 sequence is 17 residues long. The CDR3 protein is CASSKGGTGRSSYEQYF. In nucleotides, the CDR3 is TGTGCCAGCAGCAAGGGGGGGACAGGGCGGTCTTCCTACGAGCAGTACTTC.

V gene TRBV6-1 combines with J gene TRBJ1-2; D may be TRBD1 (6 bases). Trimming left V 0 bases short and J 5 bases short, with 13 bases between. CDR1 and CDR2 (germline): MNHNS, SASEGT. The CDR3 is made up of 15 amino acids. The CDR3 reads CASSEAPGRGYGYTF. The CDR3 DNA sequence: TGTGCCAGCAGTGAAGCCCCGGGGAGGGGGTATGGCTACACCTTC.

V is TRBV4-1 and J is TRBJ1-1, with TRBD1 matching 7 bases. The germline CDR1 and CDR2 sequences are MGHRA and YSYEKL. CDR3 length equals 14 residues. With V trimmed by 4 bases and J by 4 bases, 6 bases remained unmatched. The CDR3 is CASSRVTGATEAFF. CDR3 bases: TGCGCCAGCAGCCGAGTAACAGGGGCCACTGAAGCTTTCTTT.

The table lists this clone with a count of one. The rearrangement uses TRBV7-9 and TRBJ2-1; the D is unclear. The CDR3 has 14 residues. Germline V gene lookup returns CDR1 SEHNR and CDR2 FQNEAQ (reference sequence). V was cut by 5 bases and J by 4 bases, with 12 bases left in between. CDR3 sequence (DNA): TGTGCCAGCAGCCCCCCTCCGGGTTACAATGAGCAGTTCTTC. This codes for CASSPPPGYNEQFF.

J is TRBJ1-1 and V is TRBV18; D ambiguous. The CDR3 is made up of 15 amino acids. Germline values: CDR1 KGHSH, CDR2 LQKENI. V was pared by 1 base and J by 1 base, with 10 bases between. The CDR3 DNA reads as TGTGCCAGCTCACCACTATCGGGGAAGAACACTGAAGCTTTCTTT. It translates to CASSPLSGKNTEAFF.

The chain couples TRBV13 to TRBJ2-3; 9 bases are a match to TRBD2. J lost 4 bases, V lost 2 bases, and 10 bases had no gene match. This CDR3 spans 17 amino acids. Germline V lookup: CDR1 PRHDT, CDR2 FYEKMQ (reference sequence). This CDR3 is CASSLNRRGGRADTQYF. Written as DNA, the CDR3 is TGTGCCAGCAGCTTAAATCGGCGGGGGGGCAGGGCAGATACGCAGTATTTT.

A single count supports this clone. The chain couples TRBV6-5 to TRBJ2-2, with D possibly TRBD2 on 6 matching bases. The CDR3 runs to 13 residues. Deletions cut 5 bases from V and 6 bases from J, with 10 bases between. CDR1 is MNHEY, CDR2 SVGAGI, per germline. CDR3 region: CASSPRGAGELFF. The CDR3 DNA sequence: TGTGCCAGCAGTCCGCGGGGCGCCGGGGAGCTGTTTTTT.

This chain connects TRBV7-9 to TRBJ2-7, with no clear D. The CDR3 sequence is 12 residues long. Trimming removed 2 bases at V and 7 bases at J, with 9 bases between. Germline CDR1 and CDR2: SEHNR and FQNEAQ (reference sequence). In DNA, the CDR3 is TGTGCCAGCAGCTTAAGTTTGGGGGAGCAGTACTTC. Amino acid sequence: CASSLSLGEQYF.

V usage is TRBV6-5 and J usage is TRBJ1-2; D unresolved. Trimming removed 7 bases at V and 2 bases at J, with 11 bases between. The CDR3 contains 13 residues. Germline assignment: CDR1 MNHEY and CDR2 SVGAGI. CDR3 sequence reads: CASTSGGNYGYTF. The CDR3 bases are TGTGCCAGCACCTCCGGAGGGAACTATGGCTACACCTTC.

This clone was observed a handful of times. The chain recombines TRBV7-9 with TRBJ2-7; 11 bases align to TRBD2. Trimming removed 1 base from V and 5 bases from J; junction bases left unmatched: 7. The CDR3 has 16 amino acids. CDR1 and CDR2 from the germline V gene are SEHNR and FQNEAQ (reference sequence). Here the CDR3 reads CASSLGASGGLDEQYF. CDR3 sequence (DNA): TGTGCCAGCAGCTTAGGGGCTAGCGGGGGGTTGGACGAGCAGTACTTC.

V and J are TRBV7-2 and TRBJ2-1; TRBD2 matches at 7 bases. This CDR3 spans 14 amino acids. V shed 5 bases and J 4 bases; nucleotides not matched to a gene: 5. Germline V lookup: CDR1 SGHTA, CDR2 FQGNSA. In nucleotides, the CDR3 is TGTGCCAGCAGCGTTCTGGGGGGGTACAATGAGCAGTTCTTC. Residues: CASSVLGGYNEQFF.

The rearrangement joins TRBV13 to TRBJ1-1; D is uncertain. The CDR3 spans 13 residues. The germline gives CDR1 PRHDT, CDR2 FYEKMQ (reference sequence). Trimming took off 2 bases at V and 2 bases at J, with 6 bases between the two ends. The CDR3 DNA is TGTGCCAGCAGCTTAAACCGAAACACTGAAGCTTTCTTT. It is translated as CASSLNRNTEAFF. The full variable domain, with the rest looked up from reference TRBV13 and TRBJ1-1, is AAGVIQSPRHLIKEKRETATLKCYPIPRHDTVYWYQQGPGQDPQFLISFYEKMQSDKGSIPDRFSAQQFSDYHSELNMSSLELGDSALYFCASSLNRNTEAFFGQGTRLTVV.

The CDR3 sequence: CASSGEGGSTDTQYF. The DNA for the CDR3 is TGCGCCAGCAGCGGCGAGGGGGGCAGCACAGATACGCAGTATTTT. The V gene is TRBV5-1, the J gene TRBJ2-3; D tentatively reads TRBD1 or TRBD2 (6 bases each). The CDR3 is 15 residues long. Germline lookup yields CDR1 SGHRS and CDR2 YFSETQ. The V gene lost 4 bases and the J gene lost 0 bases, with 12 bases spanning the gap.

This clone came up many times. The chain recombines TRBV27 with TRBJ2-3, with 8 bases fitting TRBD1. Germline V lookup: CDR1 MNHEY, CDR2 SMNVEV (reference sequence). This CDR3 is 11 amino acids long. The chain's CDR3 is CDRGCTDTQYF. CDR3 sequence (DNA): TGTGACAGGGGGTGTACAGATACGCAGTATTTT.

The chain links TRBV3-1 (or the pseudogene TRBV3-2) to TRBJ1-2; D is uncertain. The ends were cut back, 0 bases at V and 3 bases at J, with 2 bases in the middle. The CDR3 loop spans 12 amino acids. From germline, CDR1 is LGHDT and CDR2 YNNKEL (reference sequence). CDR3 residues: CASSQEDYGYTF. Here the CDR3 DNA reads TGTGCCAGCAGCCAAGAAGACTATGGCTACACCTTC.

V usage is TRBV6-1 and J usage is TRBJ1-1, with 7 bases that match TRBD1. The CDR3 is 16 amino acids. Losses at the gene ends were 4 bases for V and 10 bases for J; bases not matched to a gene: 18. Germline V gene sequence: CDR1 MNHNS, CDR2 SASEGT. Here the CDR3 reads CASSGPWGTAPEVAFF. CDR3 bases: TGTGCCAGCAGTGGCCCATGGGGGACAGCACCCGAGGTAGCTTTCTTT.

V and J are TRBV11-2 and TRBJ1-6; D ambiguous. The CDR3 totals 14 residues. V was clipped by 4 bases and J by 9 bases, with 13 bases between them. Germline loops: CDR1 SGHAT, CDR2 FQNNGV. The CDR3 is CASSSRTASSPLHF. The CDR3 nucleotides are TGTGCCAGCAGCTCCCGGACCGCCAGTTCACCCCTCCACTTT.

The chain has TRBV19 and TRBJ1-5; weak D call: TRBD1 (5 bases). V lost 7 bases to trimming and J lost 0 bases, with 16 bases between them. CDR3 length: 16 amino acids. Germline values: CDR1 LNHDA, CDR2 SQIVND (reference sequence). CDR3: CASKGSGDFSNQPQHF. In DNA form, the CDR3 reads TGTGCCAGTAAGGGGTCTGGGGATTTTAGCAATCAGCCCCAGCATTTT.

The chain combines TRBV7-2 with TRBJ2-7; TRBD2 agrees at 7 bases. This CDR3 spans 16 amino acids. Per the germline V gene, CDR1 is SGHTA and CDR2 is FQGNSA. V trimming: 3 bases; J trimming: 2 bases; junction bases outside the gene matches: 10. The DNA for the CDR3 is TGTGCCAGCAGCTTCGTAGGACGCGGGGGAACCTACGAGCAGTACTTC. Translating gives CASSFVGRGGTYEQYF.